Listed here are 27 T cell receptor beta chains from one sample, sequenced in a study of graft-versus-host responses after intestinal transplantation. Antigen specificity for these receptors is unknown. TCRdb keeps only in-frame clones here, not all; method: immunoSEQ multiplex PCR. Here the sample spans some 41,000 clones, around 95% being singletons. The input for sequencing was unstimulated CD8+ T cells sorted from spleen or lymph node cells, taken before transplant. All receptors come from a human donor who was the organ donor for an intestinal transplant.

This chain uses TRBV29-1 with TRBJ2-1, with 9 bases matching TRBD1. Germline V CDR1 and CDR2: SQVTM, ANQGSEA. Losses at the gene ends were 7 bases for V and 5 bases for J; bases not matched to a gene: 9. This CDR3 spans 14 amino acids. In DNA, the CDR3 is TGCAGCGCTTCGGCCGGGACAGGGAACAATGAGCAGTTCTTC. This encodes CSASAGTGNNEQFF.

The chain has TRBV5-4 and TRBJ1-1; TRBD1 is a possible D gene (6 bases). Germline CDR1 and CDR2: SGHNT and YYREEE (reference sequence). V was pared by 7 bases and J by 8 bases, with 15 bases between. The CDR3 has 12 residues. The CDR3 nucleotides are TGTGCCAGCGACCAAGGGGGTGGGGAAGCTTTCTTT. This encodes CASDQGGGEAFF. Together with reference TRBV5-4 and TRBJ1-1, the CDR3 gives the full variable domain: ETGVTQSPTHLIKTRGQQVTLRCSSQSGHNTVSWYQQALGQGPQFIFQYYREEENGRGNFPPRFSGLQFPNYSSELNVNALELDDSALYLCASDQGGGEAFFGQGTRLTVV.

This chain connects TRBV4-1 to TRBJ2-1, with D hard to call. The CDR3 totals 14 residues. V was shortened by 0 bases and J by 4 bases, with 7 bases between the two germline ends. Germline CDR1 is MGHRA and CDR2 is YSYEKL. The CDR3: CASSQDSEYNEQFF. The DNA of the CDR3 is TGCGCCAGCAGCCAAGATTCCGAGTACAATGAGCAGTTCTTC.

This sequence joins TRBV13 and TRBJ2-3; tentative D call: TRBD1 (6 bases). The germline V gene has CDR1 PRHDT and CDR2 FYEKMQ (reference sequence). With 3 bases removed from V and 3 bases from J, the gap between germline ends came to 19 bases. CDR3 length: 17 residues. The chain's CDR3 is CASSFSVPMGATDTQYF. CDR3 DNA sequence: TGTGCCAGCAGCTTTTCGGTCCCCATGGGGGCTACAGATACGCAGTATTTT.

The V and J genes are TRBV6-5 and TRBJ2-5; 9 bases match TRBD2. Germline CDR1 is MNHEY and CDR2 is SVGAGI. The V gene end was trimmed by 2 bases and the J gene end by 4 bases; junction bases not matched to a gene: 5. The CDR3 length is 15 residues. The CDR3 reads CASSYAGGPGETQYF. CDR3 DNA sequence: TGTGCCAGCAGTTACGCGGGGGGGCCCGGAGAGACCCAGTACTTC.

This clone was picked up one time. The chain couples TRBV7-9 to TRBJ1-5; 10 positions match TRBD1. After removal of 6 bases from V and 5 bases from J, the junction contained 7 bases not matched to a gene. The CDR3 covers 15 residues. Germline V lookup: CDR1 SEHNR, CDR2 FQNEAQ (reference sequence). The CDR3 nucleotides are TGTGCCAGCAGTTCTCCCGGGACAGGGGATCAGCCCCAGCATTTT. Translation gives CASSSPGTGDQPQHF.

The V call is TRBV4-1, the J call TRBJ2-3; D possibly matches TRBD1 or TRBD2 (6 bases each). The CDR3 has 12 amino acids. Germline V lookup: CDR1 MGHRA, CDR2 YSYEKL. Trimming pared 6 bases from V and 6 bases from J, leaving 10 bases between. CDR3 sequence reads: CASRGGPDTQYF. CDR3 sequence (DNA): TGCGCCAGCAGAGGGGGGCCCGATACGCAGTATTTT.

CDR3 sequence reads: CASSWGGSYEQYF. The DNA for the CDR3 is TGTGCCAGCAGCTGGGGAGGGTCCTACGAGCAGTACTTC. This chain uses TRBV5-6 with TRBJ2-7; 7 nucleotides match TRBD2. CDR3 length: 13 amino acids. The germline CDR1 and CDR2 sequences are SGHDT and YYEEEE. The ends lost 3 bases at V and 1 base at J; junction bases unmatched: 1.

The chain couples TRBV7-9 to TRBJ2-3; 8 bases map to TRBD2. The CDR3 is 17 residues long. V dropped 2 bases and J dropped 2; count of bases not matched to a gene: 9. The germline CDR1 and CDR2 sequences are SEHNR and FQNEAQ (reference sequence). This CDR3 is CASSLQQRGPTTDTQYF. The CDR3 nucleotides are TGTGCCAGCAGCTTACAACAGCGGGGGCCGACCACAGATACGCAGTATTTT.

Here the CDR3 reads CASLLLAGGPFNTGELFF. The CDR3, as DNA: TGTGCCTCGCTATTACTAGCGGGGGGGCCGTTTAACACCGGGGAGCTGTTTTTT. V gene TRBV30 combines with J gene TRBJ2-2; 13 positions match TRBD2. V was clipped by 7 bases and J by 2 bases; unmatched bases: 13. Per germline, CDR1 GTSNPN and CDR2 SVGIG (reference sequence). This CDR3 has 18 residues.

This rearrangement joins TRBV11-1 to TRBJ1-6; possible D gene TRBD1, 5 bases. Germline V lookup: CDR1 SGHAT, CDR2 FQDESV (reference sequence). This CDR3 region has 16 residues. Trimming removed 4 bases at V and 5 bases at J, with 15 bases between. The CDR3 region is CASSSPGPEDNSPLHF. In nucleotides, the CDR3 is TGTGCCAGCAGCTCCCCGGGGCCAGAAGATAATTCACCCCTCCACTTT.

This clone was recorded only once. The chain links TRBV6-1 to TRBJ1-2, with 9 bases aligning to TRBD1. The trim removed 6 bases at V and 4 bases at J, leaving 3 bases unmatched. The length of the CDR3 is 13 residues. Germline V gene lookup returns CDR1 MNHNS and CDR2 SASEGT. This CDR3 reads CASRIQGAYGYTF. The CDR3 DNA is TGTGCCAGCAGGATACAGGGGGCCTATGGCTACACCTTC.

The rearrangement links TRBV21-1 to TRBJ1-5; the table's TRBD1 call for D was not verified on the DNA. TRBV21-1 is a pseudogene locus. This CDR3 comprises 21 residues. The CDR3 loop reads CASSSQRRQDRGDDSNQPQHF. The CDR3 DNA is TGTGCCAGCAGCTCTCAACGGAGGCAGGACAGGGGGGACGATAGCAATCAGCCCCAGCATTTT.

The chain carries TRBV5-6 and TRBJ2-6; unclear D gene. The CDR3 consists of 18 residues. V dropped 7 bases and J dropped 5 bases, with 25 bases sitting between them. Germline CDR1 reads SGHDT; CDR2 reads YYEEEE. The DNA of the CDR3 is TGTGCCAGCGCTCGCAGCAATAGGTCACAAAGTCGGGCCAACGTCCTGACTTTC. Protein: CASARSNRSQSRANVLTF.

CDR3 sequence: CASSLAWPNREPGQGAKNIQYF. The CDR3 DNA reads as TGTGCCAGCAGCTTAGCTTGGCCTAACCGGGAACCGGGACAGGGGGCCAAAAACATTCAGTACTTC. The chain recombines TRBV7-8 with TRBJ2-4, with TRBD1 identical over 10 bases. Trimming took 0 bases from V and 1 from J; bases not matched to a gene: 18. Germline V gene data show CDR1 as SGHVS and CDR2 as FQNEAQ. CDR3 size: 22 residues.

The genes are TRBV19 and TRBJ2-2, with no clear D. V dropped 1 base and J dropped 6 bases, with 6 bases sitting between them. The V gene's germline CDR1 is LNHDA and CDR2 SQIVND (reference sequence). CDR3 length equals 13 residues. The chain's CDR3 is CASSIGGPGELFF. The CDR3 coding sequence is TGTGCCAGTAGTATAGGGGGTCCCGGGGAGCTGTTTTTT.

V and J are TRBV18 and TRBJ2-1; 11 bases are shared with TRBD2. The germline V gene encodes CDR1 KGHSH and CDR2 LQKENI. This CDR3 is built from 14 residues. J lost 11 bases, V lost 3 bases, and 6 bases had no gene match. The CDR3 coding sequence is TGTGCCAGCTCACCGATTGTAGCGGGGGGGAAGCAGTTCTTC. It encodes CASSPIVAGGKQFF.

The V and J genes are TRBV21-1 and TRBJ1-1. TRBV21-1 is an annotated pseudogene. The CDR3 loop spans 13 amino acids. CDR3 sequence: CASSKGENTEAFF. Here the CDR3 DNA reads TGTGCCAGCAGCAAAGGAGAGAACACTGAAGCTTTCTTT.

This chain links TRBV6-5 with TRBJ2-1; 8 bases line up with TRBD1. This CDR3 has 12 residues. CDR1 and CDR2 from the germline V gene are MNHEY and SVGAGI. After removal of 6 bases from V and 9 bases from J, the junction contained 4 bases not matched to a gene. CDR3: CASSIQGGEQFF. CDR3 in DNA: TGTGCCAGCAGCATACAGGGGGGTGAGCAGTTCTTC.

The DNA for the CDR3 is TGTGCCAGCAGTTTAGGCGGGGTCTCCTACAATGAGCAGTTCTTC. It encodes CASSLGGVSYNEQFF. V is TRBV27 and J is TRBJ2-1; a weak D match, TRBD2 (6 bases). Germline V lookup: CDR1 MNHEY, CDR2 SMNVEV (reference sequence). V was pared by 2 bases and J by 0 bases, with 8 bases between. This CDR3 region has 15 residues.

This clone has only a few counts. The chain joins TRBV6-4 to TRBJ1-3, with a weak D call TRBD1 (5 bases). Germline CDR1 reads MRHNA; CDR2 reads SNTAGT. The CDR3 sequence is 13 residues long. CDR3: CPQATGSGNTIYF. CDR3 DNA: TGTCCACAAGCCACAGGCTCTGGAAACACCATATATTTT.

V and J are TRBV4-2 and TRBJ1-4; D ambiguous. Trimming took off 5 bases at V and 0 bases at J, with 25 bases between the two ends. Germline assignment: CDR1 LGHNA and CDR2 YNFKEQ. The CDR3 has 20 amino acids. CDR3 sequence: CASSSHPYRVPASTNEKLFF. CDR3 coding DNA: TGTGCCAGCAGCTCCCACCCTTATAGGGTCCCGGCCTCAACTAATGAAAAACTGTTTTTT.

The chain uses TRBV27 and TRBJ2-7; a weak D match, TRBD2 (5 bases). Trimming shortened V by 6 bases and J by 3 bases, and 12 bases separated the two germline ends. This CDR3 has 13 amino acids. CDR1 and CDR2 (germline): MNHEY, SMNVEV (reference sequence). CDR3 sequence: CASSYGRDYEQYF. The CDR3 DNA sequence: TGTGCCAGCAGCTATGGACGGGACTACGAGCAGTACTTC.

The chain uses TRBV11-3 and TRBJ2-3; no firm D call. With 5 bases removed from V and 3 bases from J, the gap between germline ends came to 18 bases. Germline-derived CDR1 and CDR2 are SGHNT and YENEEA. The CDR3 length is 16 residues. The CDR3 protein is CASSHPGWFCTDTQYF. CDR3 in DNA: TGTGCCAGCAGCCACCCTGGATGGTTTTGTACAGATACGCAGTATTTT.

V gene TRBV7-9 combines with J gene TRBJ1-2; D is unclear. This CDR3 is 13 amino acids long. Per germline, CDR1 SEHNR and CDR2 FQNEAQ (reference sequence). V lost 1 base and J 4 bases, leaving 7 bases between the germline ends. CDR3 amino acids: CASSLGGLYGYTF. DNA for the CDR3: TGTGCCAGCAGCTTAGGGGGTCTCTATGGCTACACCTTC.

This chain joins TRBV2 and TRBJ2-7, with TRBD1 matching over 8 bases. The junction had 24 bases not matched to a gene; V was cut back by 4 bases and J by 4 bases. Germline V gives CDR1 SNHLY, CDR2 FYNNEI. There are 20 residues in the CDR3. The CDR3 sequence: CASSVVLGRGPEIPPYEQYF. The CDR3 region has the DNA TGTGCCAGCAGTGTCGTGTTAGGCAGGGGGCCGGAAATCCCACCTTACGAGCAGTACTTC.

The chain joins TRBV11-2 to TRBJ2-1, with 12 nucleotides matching TRBD2. The V and J ends lost 3 bases and 6 bases, in that order; junction bases with no gene match: 6. This CDR3 has 16 residues. The germline gives CDR1 SGHAT, CDR2 FQNNGV. The CDR3 is CASSFLAGGRVNEQFF. The CDR3 DNA is TGTGCCAGCAGCTTCCTAGCGGGGGGGCGGGTCAATGAGCAGTTCTTC.